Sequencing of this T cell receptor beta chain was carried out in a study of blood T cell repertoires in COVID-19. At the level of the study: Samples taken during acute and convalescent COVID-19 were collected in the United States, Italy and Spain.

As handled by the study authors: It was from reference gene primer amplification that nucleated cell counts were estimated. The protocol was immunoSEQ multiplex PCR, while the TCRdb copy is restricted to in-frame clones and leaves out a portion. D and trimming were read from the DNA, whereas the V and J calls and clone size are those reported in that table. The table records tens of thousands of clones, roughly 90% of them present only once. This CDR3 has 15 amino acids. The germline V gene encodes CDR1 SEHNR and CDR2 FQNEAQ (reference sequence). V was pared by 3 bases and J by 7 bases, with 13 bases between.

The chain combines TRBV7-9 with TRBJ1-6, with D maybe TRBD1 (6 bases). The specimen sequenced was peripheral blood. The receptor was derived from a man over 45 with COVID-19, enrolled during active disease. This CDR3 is CASSFQGQRNSPLHF. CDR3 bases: TGTGCCAGCAGCTTCCAAGGACAGCGAAATTCACCCCTCCACTTT.